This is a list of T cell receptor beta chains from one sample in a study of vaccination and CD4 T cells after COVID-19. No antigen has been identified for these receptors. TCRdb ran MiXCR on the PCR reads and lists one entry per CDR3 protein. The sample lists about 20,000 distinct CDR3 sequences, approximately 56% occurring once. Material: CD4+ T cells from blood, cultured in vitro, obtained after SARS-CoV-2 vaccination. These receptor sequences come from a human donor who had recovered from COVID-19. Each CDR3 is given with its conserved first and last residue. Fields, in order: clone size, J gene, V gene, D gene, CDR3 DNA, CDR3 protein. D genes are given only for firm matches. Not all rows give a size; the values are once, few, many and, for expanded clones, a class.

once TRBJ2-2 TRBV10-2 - TGCGCCAGCAGGGAAATTGTAGCCGGGGAGCTGTTTTTT CASREIVAGELFF
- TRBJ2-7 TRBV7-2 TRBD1 TGTGCCAGCAGTATGCCGGGACAGGTTCCCTACGAGCAGTACTTC CASSMPGQVPYEQYF
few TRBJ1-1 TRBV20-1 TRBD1 TGCAGTGCTAGAGTGGCAGGGGGCAACCTGAACACTGAAGCTTTCTTT CSARVAGGNLNTEAFF
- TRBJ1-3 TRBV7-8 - TGTGCCAGCAGTCGGGTGAGCTCTGGAAACACCATATATTTT CASSRVSSGNTIYF
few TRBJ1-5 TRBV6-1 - TGTGCCAGCAGTGAAAGCCGGGTTCAGCCCCAGCATTTT CASSESRVQPQHF
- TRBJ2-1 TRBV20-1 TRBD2 TGCAGTGCTAGTCTCCGGGAGGGATACAATGAGCAGTTCTTC CSASLREGYNEQFF
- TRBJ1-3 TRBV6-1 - TGTGCCAGCAGTGAAGGTGGGTCTGGAAACACCATATATTTT CASSEGGSGNTIYF
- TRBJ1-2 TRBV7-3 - TGTGCCAGCAGCTCAGGACAAGGAGGCTACACCTTC CASSSGQGGYTF
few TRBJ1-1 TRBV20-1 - TGCAGTGCCATCATCCCCCTACCGGGGAACACTGAAGCTTTCTTT CSAIIPLPGNTEAFF
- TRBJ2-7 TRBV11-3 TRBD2 TGTGCCAGCAGCCCAGGCGGGGGACTGCGCTACGAGCAGTACTTC CASSPGGGLRYEQYF
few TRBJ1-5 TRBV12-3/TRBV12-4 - TGTGCCAGCAGTAATCGACAGGAGAGCAATCAGCCCCAGCATTTT CASSNRQESNQPQHF
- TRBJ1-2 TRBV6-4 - TGTGCCAGCATACATTGGCAGAGGACGAGACACCACCCTAACTATGGCTACACCTTC CASIHWQRTRHHPNYGYTF
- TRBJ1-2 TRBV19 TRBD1 TGTGCCAGTAGTTCGGCACAGGGGCTGAGAGGCTACACCTTC CASSSAQGLRGYTF
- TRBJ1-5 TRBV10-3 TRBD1 TGTGCCATCAGTGAGGGACAGGGGTTCAATCAGCCCCAGCATTTT CAISEGQGFNQPQHF
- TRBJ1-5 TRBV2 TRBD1 TGTGCCAGCAGAGTTAGGACAGGGGGGAATCAGCCCCAGCATTTT CASRVRTGGNQPQHF
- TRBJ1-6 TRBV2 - TGTGCCAGCAGTGAAGCAGGCAACTATAATTCACCCCTCCACTTT CASSEAGNYNSPLHF
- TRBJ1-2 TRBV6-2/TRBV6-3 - TGTGCCAGCAGTTACTCGGACAGACTCCTCTTC CASSYSDRLLF
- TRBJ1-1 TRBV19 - TGTGCCAGTAGTGCCTCGGGGGCCGCGAACACTGAAGCTTTCTTT CASSASGAANTEAFF
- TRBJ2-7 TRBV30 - TGTGCCTGGAGTGTAAGGGGAGGTGTCGTCTACGAGCAGTACTTC CAWSVRGGVVYEQYF
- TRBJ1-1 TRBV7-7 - TGTGCCAGCAGCTTCAACACAAACACTGAAGCTTTCTTT CASSFNTNTEAFF
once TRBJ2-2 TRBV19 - TGTGCCAGTAGTTCAACGGGCACCACGAACACCGGGGAGCTGTTTTTT CASSSTGTTNTGELFF
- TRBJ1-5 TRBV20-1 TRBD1 TGCAGTGCCAACGGACAGGGGGCAGGTCAGCCCCAGCATTTT CSANGQGAGQPQHF
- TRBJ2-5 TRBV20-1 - TGCAGTGCTAGGGCTATTGGGGGTTTAGGGGTAAAGACTCCACAAGAGACCCAGTACTTC CSARAIGGLGVKTPQETQYF
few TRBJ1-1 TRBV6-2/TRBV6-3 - TGTGCCAGCAAATCGTCAGGGGCCCGAAGCACTGAAGCTTTCTTT CASKSSGARSTEAFF
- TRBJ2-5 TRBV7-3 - TGTGCCAGCAGCTCCGGCGGCCTACCGCAAGAGACCCAGTACTTC CASSSGGLPQETQYF
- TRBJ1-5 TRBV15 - TGTGCCACCAGCAGTCGGGTCTTTAGCAATCAGCCCCAGCATTTT CATSSRVFSNQPQHF
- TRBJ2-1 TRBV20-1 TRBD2 TGCAGTGCTAGCAACCCGGGAGGGCTCAATGAGCAGTTCTTC CSASNPGGLNEQFF
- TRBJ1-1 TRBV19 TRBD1 TGTGCCAGTAGGAGACAGGGATCTGGCACTGAAGCTTTCTTT CASRRQGSGTEAFF
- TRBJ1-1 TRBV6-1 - TGTGCCAGCGGAGGGACGGGGAACACTGAAGCTTTCTTT CASGGTGNTEAFF